A single sample gave rise to the 2 T cell receptor beta chains below, sequenced in a study of OX40 agonist ivuxolimab in advanced cancers. Method: immunoSEQ multiplex PCR; TCRdb's copy keeps in-frame clones and lacks some. The table lists over 60,000 clones, roughly nine tenths of them singletons. This sample comprised CD4+ or CD8+ T cells sorted from blood, obtained in a trial of the OX40 agonist ivuxolimab. Receptors originate from an adult with an advanced solid tumor such as melanoma, head and neck, liver or kidney cancer.

V gene TRBV5-1 combines with J gene TRBJ2-3, with D possibly called TRBD1 or TRBD2 (5 bases each). CDR3 length: 15 amino acids. V lost 3 bases and J 9 bases, leaving 20 bases between the germline ends. In germline, CDR1 is SGHRS, CDR2 YFSETQ. CDR3 DNA: TGCGCCAGCAGCTCGGCCTCGGGGCCGCATTACACGCAGTATTTT. Translating gives CASSSASGPHYTQYF.

The chain combines TRBV7-2 with TRBJ1-2, with 7 bases identical to TRBD1. Trimming removed 4 bases from V and 2 bases from J; junction bases left unmatched: 7. Germline V gene sequence: CDR1 SGHTA, CDR2 FQGNSA. The CDR3 totals 15 residues. The CDR3 sequence: CASSSLRGQNYGYTF. The CDR3 DNA reads TGTGCCAGCAGCTCTCTCAGGGGACAGAACTATGGCTACACCTTC. The full variable domain, with the rest looked up from reference TRBV7-2 and TRBJ1-2, is GAGVSQSPSNKVTEKGKDVELRCDPISGHTALYWYRQSLGQGLEFLIYFQGNSAPDKSGLPSDRFSAERTGGSVSTLTIQRTQQEDSAVYLCASSSLRGQNYGYTFGSGTRLTVV.